This paragraph covers one T cell receptor beta chain sequence. Its antigen is currently not known. No base quality values were provided; no much bigger clone lies one nucleotide off. The data derive from a study of PD-1 blockade in classical Hodgkin lymphoma (TCRdb year 2020). General notes on the study: Nivolumab dosing was 3 mg/kg intravenously every 2 weeks, continuing until either disease progression or unacceptable toxicity. To define a peripheral blood immune signature of response to PD-1 blockade in classical Hodgkin lymphoma, the study combined TCR beta sequencing with CyTOF.

Results and caveats for the whole study, not just this receptor: Baseline TCR diversity was reported as lower in newly diagnosed patients than in healthy donors, and lower still in relapsed/refractory patients. CD4+ but not CD8+ TCR diversity rose significantly by C4D1 (p=0.0027 vs p=0.16), most apparent in complete responders (p=0.02). The study covered only a single clinical trial cohort, and the causes of the repertoire differences, possibly disease activity or prior therapy, were still not defined. Trial patients with a complete response had baseline diversity similar to that of newly diagnosed patients, while partial responders and progressors had significantly lower diversity. Patients starting nivolumab less than 1 year after ASCT had lower diversity and were excluded from later analyses to avoid confounding by immune reconstitution.

The Qiagen DNeasy kit was used to extract genomic DNA from unsorted PBMCs and from the negatively selected CD4+ and CD8+ fractions. TCR beta CDR3 regions were subjected to amplification by immunoSEQ multiplex PCR with primers that anneal to V and J segments. A synthetic immune receptor repertoire was used to minimize amplification bias, and remaining bias was computationally removed after sequencing. Processing in the source paper ran as follows. Custom Python scripts were used to quantify repertoire diversity as the Shannon entropy index. Unsorted, CD4+ and CD8+ repertoires were analyzed separately, except in combined analyses where CD4+ and CD8+ sequences were merged in silico. Clonal expansion was defined as a frequency increase of at least 2-fold after treatment compared with C1D1, and clones undetected at baseline were assigned a pseudocount of 0.5. Singleton clones were defined as clones with 0 or 1 copy at C1D1, and non-singleton clones were defined as clones with 2 or more copies. By matching protein sequences in sorted samples from the same patient, clones expanded in unsorted samples were annotated as CD4+, CD8+ or unknown. Wilcoxon tests were applied to paired samples to test diversity changes from C1D1 to C4D1. TCRdb stores this immuneACCESS table with in-frame sequences only. Part of the clones is absent; in the studies checked, under half of the shortfall reflects unresolved V genes, and no reason is known for the rest. D and trimming were read from the DNA, whereas the V and J calls and clone size are those reported in that table. Here the sample has tens of thousands of clones; around 80% occur a single time. 37% of the sample is in the top ten clones.

The sample's time point label, in plain terms: cycle 4 day 1 (C4D1), after six to seven weeks of nivolumab. Every trial patient had relapsed after autologous stem cell transplantation, and cohorts A, B and C differed in prior brentuximab vedotin exposure. The trial cohort included 55 to 65 patients with relapsed/refractory classical Hodgkin lymphoma, and each patient had a best overall response of complete response, partial response or progressive disease. In the multi-cohort phase II CheckMate 205 trial, trial patients received single-agent nivolumab. An independent review committee assessed best overall response by applying the 2007 International Working Group response criteria. PBMCs from the trial were collected at three points: immediately before nivolumab initiation (C1D1), and during therapy at cycle 2 day 1 and cycle 4 day 1. Peripheral blood was collected in 8 mL Vacutainer Cell Preparation Tubes, from which PBMCs were isolated by centrifugation and then cryopreserved.

V is pruned by 1 base and J by 7 bases, leaving 11 bases of the junction without a gene match. Per the germline V gene, SGHTA is the CDR1 and FQGNSA is the CDR2. Taken from cysteine to phenylalanine, the CDR3 has 17 residues. Only the CDR3 DNA stays, 51 bases, in frame from base 1. This receptor was obtained from a human donor with classical Hodgkin lymphoma. Here the chain combines TRBV7-2 and TRBJ2-1; TRBD1 lines up with 9 middle nucleotides. The source was peripheral blood mononuclear cells (PBMCs), collected before the fourth cycle of nivolumab. The nucleotides read TGTGCCAGCAGCTTAGTCGGAACCGGGACAGGGATGAATGAGCAGTTCTTC. The encoded protein is CASSLVGTGTGMNEQFF.